This T cell receptor (beta chain) emerged from a study of cytomegalovirus exposure and HLA in healthy donors. The V segment lost 0 bases and the J segment 8 bases; nucleotides outside the gene matches: 9. CDR1 is SGHRS, CDR2 YFSETQ, per germline. This CDR3 comprises 17 residues. The PCR employed 60 Vbeta primers together with 13 Jbeta primers. TCRdb keeps only in-frame clones here, not all; method: immunoSEQ multiplex PCR. The repertoire consists of around 130,000 clones, with roughly 70% occurring once and the leading ten covering 5.5% to 8.5%. The sample taken for sequencing was PBMCs. This TCR came from a man aged 35-49 years in good health and CMV-seropositive. The chain is built from TRBV5-1 and TRBJ2-1; 12 nucleotides match TRBD2. CDR3 sequence (DNA): TGCGCCAGCAGCTTGGGGACTAGCGGGAATTTTATGTATGAGCAGTTCTTC. Translation: CASSLGTSGNFMYEQFF.